A selection of T cell receptor beta chains follows, all from one sample in a study of cytomegalovirus exposure and HLA in healthy donors. Clones were sequenced by immunoSEQ multiplex PCR, and TCRdb holds only the in-frame ones, with some missing. The sample records some 150,000 clones, over 70% being singletons. The sequenced sample consisted of PBMCs. These receptors were obtained from a female donor in good health and CMV-seronegative. Each CDR3 is given with its conserved first and last residue. A D gene is named only where the DNA matches it firmly. Rows may omit the clone size; those that give it use once, few, many or a size class.

>TRBJ2-5|NA|TRBV12-5|TRBD1
TGTGCTAGTGGTTTGCCCCGGGACAGGGGAGAGACCCAGTACTTC
CASGLPRDRGETQYF
>TRBJ2-7|NA|TRBV28|NA
TGTGCCAGCAACAACGAGGTGGCTTACGAGCAGTACTTC
CASNNEVAYEQYF
>TRBJ2-1|NA|TRBV27|NA
TGTGCCAGCAGTTTATACCGAGGCCGAAGCTCCTACAATGAGCAGTTCTTC
CASSLYRGRSSYNEQFF
>TRBJ1-1|NA|TRBV4-3|NA
TGCGCCAGCAGCCGGGACACAACCAACACTGAAGCTTTCTTT
CASSRDTTNTEAFF
>TRBJ2-4|NA|TRBV29-1|TRBD1
TGCAGCGTTGACCAGGGGGCGGACATTCAGTACTTC
CSVDQGADIQYF
>TRBJ2-1|NA|TRBV19|TRBD2
TGTGCCAGTAGAGGGACTAGCGGGATCTGGGATGAGCAGTTCTTC
CASRGTSGIWDEQFF
>TRBJ2-1|NA|TRBV5-1|TRBD2
TGCGCCAGCAGTTATACTAGCGGGACCGGGAATGAGCAGTTCTTC
CASSYTSGTGNEQFF
>TRBJ1-1|NA|TRBV7-8|TRBD1
TGTGCCAGCAGCTTACAGGGGGCATCGTACACTGAAGCTTTCTTT
CASSLQGASYTEAFF
>TRBJ2-2|NA|TRBV6-4|TRBD2
TGTGCCAGCACCCGGGAGGGCGGCACCGGGGAGCTGTTTTTT
CASTREGGTGELFF
>TRBJ1-6|NA|TRBV19|NA
TGTGCCAGTAGTATGTCTCCCAGAATCTCGTCACCCCTCCACTTT
CASSMSPRISSPLHF
>TRBJ2-2|NA|TRBV27|NA
TGTGCCAGCAACCACAATCTGGGGGCGCCCGGGGAGCTGTTTTTT
CASNHNLGAPGELFF
>TRBJ1-5|once|TRBV19|NA
TGTGCCAGTAGTCCGCGGACAGTTTATAGCAATCAGCCCCAGCATTTT
CASSPRTVYSNQPQHF
>TRBJ1-5|NA|TRBV19|NA
TGTGCCAGTATTGCGGGCCGACGGTACAATCAGCCCCAGCATTTT
CASIAGRRYNQPQHF
>TRBJ2-1|NA|TRBV5-1|NA
TGCGCCAGCAGCTTGGACAGATACAATGAGCAGTTCTTC
CASSLDRYNEQFF
>TRBJ2-7|NA|TRBV7-3|TRBD2
TGTGCCAGCAGCTTAACTTATACTAGCGGAGCCTACGAGCAGTACTTC
CASSLTYTSGAYEQYF
>TRBJ2-7|NA|TRBV29-1|TRBD1
TGCAGCGTTGAGGGACAGGGTGCCTACGAGCAGTACTTC
CSVEGQGAYEQYF
>TRBJ2-2|NA|TRBV2|NA
TGTGCCAGCAGTGAAGGAGGATACACCGGGGAGCTGTTTTTT
CASSEGGYTGELFF
>TRBJ2-7|NA|TRBV6-5|NA
TGTGCCAGCAGTTTCACCCAAGGGGACGAGCAGTACTTC
CASSFTQGDEQYF
>TRBJ2-1|NA|TRBV10-3|TRBD1
TGTGCCATCAGTGAATCCGGGACAGGGCACAATGAGCAGTTCTTC
CAISESGTGHNEQFF
>TRBJ1-1|NA|TRBV4-3|TRBD1
TGCGCCAGCAGCCGGGGACAGGCAACTGAAGCTTTCTTT
CASSRGQATEAFF
>TRBJ2-6|NA|TRBV4-3|NA
TGCGCCAGCAGCCAAGACAGCTCTGGGGCCAACGTCCTGACTTTC
CASSQDSSGANVLTF
>TRBJ2-1|once|TRBV18|TRBD2
TGTGCCAGCTCACCACCAGCGGGGGGCCTCTACAATGAGCAGTTCTTC
CASSPPAGGLYNEQFF
>TRBJ2-7|NA|TRBV29-1|TRBD1
TGCAGCGTTTCGGACAGGGTAGACCACGAGCAGTACTTC
CSVSDRVDHEQYF
>TRBJ1-6|NA|TRBV28|NA
TGTGCCAGCAGTAGCCCAAATGAGGAACATTCACCCCTCCACTTT
CASSSPNEEHSPLHF
>TRBJ2-7|NA|TRBV30|TRBD2
TGTGCCTGCCTTTCGGGGGGGTACGAGCAGTACTTC
CACLSGGYEQYF
>TRBJ2-3|NA|TRBV30|TRBD1
TGTGCCTGGAGTGGAAAGGGGGCTGGGGATCCAGATACGCAGTATTTT
CAWSGKGAGDPDTQYF
>TRBJ1-4|NA|TRBV5-1|TRBD1
TGCGCCAGCAGCTACCAGGGGGCTGAAGAAGAAAAACTGTTTTTT
CASSYQGAEEEKLFF
>TRBJ2-3|NA|TRBV4-2|TRBD2
TGTGCCAGCTACCCGGGAGGACGGCCCACAGATACGCAGTATTTT
CASYPGGRPTDTQYF
>TRBJ1-4|NA|TRBV4-3|NA
TGCGCCAGCAGCCAGGGCGCAGGAGGGGCGGAAAAACTGTTTTTT
CASSQGAGGAEKLFF
>TRBJ1-1|NA|TRBV6-5|NA
TGTGCCAGCAGTTACTCGAGGTTGCGGGGAACCTCAGCTTTCTTT
CASSYSRLRGTSAFF
>TRBJ2-7|NA|TRBV5-4|TRBD1
TGTGCCAGCAGACTCGGACAGGGGGGGACCTACGAGCAGTACTTC
CASRLGQGGTYEQYF
>TRBJ2-7|NA|TRBV7-3|TRBD1
TGTGCCAGCAGACTGGGACAGGGAGATGAGCAGTACTTC
CASRLGQGDEQYF
>TRBJ1-5|NA|TRBV28|NA
TGTGCCAGCAGAATTCCCTCAGGGGTGGGCAATCAGCCCCAGCATTTT
CASRIPSGVGNQPQHF
>TRBJ1-1|NA|TRBV29-1|NA
TGCAGCGTTGGGGGGGAGAACACTGAAGCTTTCTTT
CSVGGENTEAFF
>TRBJ1-3|NA|TRBV13|TRBD1
TGTGCCAGCAGCTTAAACAGGGGGCTGGGAAACACCATATATTTT
CASSLNRGLGNTIYF
>TRBJ1-2|NA|TRBV28|NA
TGTGCCAGCAGCCCGACTGAGCCCTATGGCTACACCTTC
CASSPTEPYGYTF
>TRBJ1-2|NA|TRBV30|NA
TGTGCCTGGAGTGTACTTAGGGGCAGGGCGAAGGGCTACACCTTC
CAWSVLRGRAKGYTF
>TRBJ1-4|NA|TRBV7-2|TRBD1
TGTGCCAGCAGCCCCTGGCAGGGGGGCGAAAAACTGTTTTTT
CASSPWQGGEKLFF
>TRBJ2-7|NA|TRBV7-2|TRBD2
TGTGCCAGCAGCTTTGGGGTAGCGGGGGAGGGCTACGAGCAGTACTTC
CASSFGVAGEGYEQYF
>TRBJ1-5|few|TRBV19|TRBD1
TGTGCCAGTAGTATTGGACAGGTAAATCAGCCCCAGCATTTT
CASSIGQVNQPQHF
>TRBJ1-4|NA|TRBV2|NA
TGTGCCAGCAGCTTCAGGGTGACGGATGAAAAACTGTTTTTT
CASSFRVTDEKLFF
>TRBJ2-6|once|TRBV7-3|NA
TGTGCCAGCAGCCCGACTCCTGGGGCCAACGTCCTGACTTTC
CASSPTPGANVLTF
>TRBJ1-1|NA|TRBV2|NA
TGTGCCAGCAGTGAAAGTCGGGAGTACACTGAAGCTTTCTTT
CASSESREYTEAFF
>TRBJ1-5|NA|TRBV10-2|TRBD1
TGCGCCAGCAGCCCCGGGACAGGGGGCAATCAGCCCCAGCATTTT
CASSPGTGGNQPQHF
>TRBJ1-3|few|TRBV5-8|TRBD1
TGTGCCAGCACCCGCGGGACCGGGACAGGCTCTGGAAACACCATATATTTT
CASTRGTGTGSGNTIYF
>TRBJ1-2|NA|TRBV5-4|TRBD1
TGTGCCAGCAGCCCCCGGGACAGATTTGATGGCTACACCTTC
CASSPRDRFDGYTF
>TRBJ2-3|NA|TRBV28|NA
TGTGCCAGCTGTAGGCGGGCGAGCACAGATACGCAGTATTTT
CASCRRASTDTQYF
>TRBJ2-6|once|TRBV28|NA
TGTGCCAGCAGTTTACCCGGGTTGGGGGCCTCTGGGGCCAACGTCCTGACTTTC
CASSLPGLGASGANVLTF
>TRBJ1-1|NA|TRBV7-9|NA
TGTGCCAGCAGCTTAGAGCTCGAGGTTGCTTTCTTT
CASSLELEVAFF
>TRBJ2-1|NA|TRBV5-1|NA
TGCGCCAGCAGACCCCCAGCGGGTGTTGGTGGTGGAGAGCAGTTCTTC
CASRPPAGVGGGEQFF
>TRBJ2-6|few|TRBV10-2|TRBD1
TGCGCCAGCAGTTACCGGGACAGGGGGCCTGGGGCCAACGTCCTGACTTTC
CASSYRDRGPGANVLTF
>TRBJ1-3|NA|TRBV6-1|NA
TGTGCCAGCAGTGAAGGGCTTGGGCGGGGGGTTGGAAACACCATATATTTT
CASSEGLGRGVGNTIYF
>TRBJ1-2|NA|TRBV12-5|TRBD1
TGTGCTAGTGGCCCGGGACAGGGGAGAGGAGGCTACACCTTC
CASGPGQGRGGYTF
>TRBJ1-1|NA|TRBV6-1|TRBD1
TGTGCCAGCAGAGGACAGGGGGCAGGTAAGGCTTTCTTT
CASRGQGAGKAFF
>TRBJ1-4|NA|TRBV28|NA
TGTGCCAGCAGTTTGCGGGTTGGGGGGGCTAATGAAAAACTGTTTTTT
CASSLRVGGANEKLFF
>TRBJ2-1|NA|TRBV4-1|TRBD2
TGCGCCAGCAGCGAAGCTAGCGGGAGGGCCGATGAGCAGTTCTTC
CASSEASGRADEQFF
>TRBJ1-1|NA|TRBV18|TRBD1
TGTGCCAGCTCAGAGGACAGGGGGCAAGGTTTCTTT
CASSEDRGQGFF
>TRBJ1-4|once|TRBV28|NA
TGTGCCAGCAGGGAGGGTGGGGCAACTAATGAAAAACTGTTTTTT
CASREGGATNEKLFF
>TRBJ2-1|NA|TRBV7-2|NA
TGTGCCAGCAGCTTAACTCCCGCCGGGGTTTCCTACAATGAGCAGTTCTTC
CASSLTPAGVSYNEQFF
>TRBJ2-7|NA|TRBV30|NA
TGTGCCTGGACCGTACAGGGCGGAGGCTACGAGCAGTACTTC
CAWTVQGGGYEQYF